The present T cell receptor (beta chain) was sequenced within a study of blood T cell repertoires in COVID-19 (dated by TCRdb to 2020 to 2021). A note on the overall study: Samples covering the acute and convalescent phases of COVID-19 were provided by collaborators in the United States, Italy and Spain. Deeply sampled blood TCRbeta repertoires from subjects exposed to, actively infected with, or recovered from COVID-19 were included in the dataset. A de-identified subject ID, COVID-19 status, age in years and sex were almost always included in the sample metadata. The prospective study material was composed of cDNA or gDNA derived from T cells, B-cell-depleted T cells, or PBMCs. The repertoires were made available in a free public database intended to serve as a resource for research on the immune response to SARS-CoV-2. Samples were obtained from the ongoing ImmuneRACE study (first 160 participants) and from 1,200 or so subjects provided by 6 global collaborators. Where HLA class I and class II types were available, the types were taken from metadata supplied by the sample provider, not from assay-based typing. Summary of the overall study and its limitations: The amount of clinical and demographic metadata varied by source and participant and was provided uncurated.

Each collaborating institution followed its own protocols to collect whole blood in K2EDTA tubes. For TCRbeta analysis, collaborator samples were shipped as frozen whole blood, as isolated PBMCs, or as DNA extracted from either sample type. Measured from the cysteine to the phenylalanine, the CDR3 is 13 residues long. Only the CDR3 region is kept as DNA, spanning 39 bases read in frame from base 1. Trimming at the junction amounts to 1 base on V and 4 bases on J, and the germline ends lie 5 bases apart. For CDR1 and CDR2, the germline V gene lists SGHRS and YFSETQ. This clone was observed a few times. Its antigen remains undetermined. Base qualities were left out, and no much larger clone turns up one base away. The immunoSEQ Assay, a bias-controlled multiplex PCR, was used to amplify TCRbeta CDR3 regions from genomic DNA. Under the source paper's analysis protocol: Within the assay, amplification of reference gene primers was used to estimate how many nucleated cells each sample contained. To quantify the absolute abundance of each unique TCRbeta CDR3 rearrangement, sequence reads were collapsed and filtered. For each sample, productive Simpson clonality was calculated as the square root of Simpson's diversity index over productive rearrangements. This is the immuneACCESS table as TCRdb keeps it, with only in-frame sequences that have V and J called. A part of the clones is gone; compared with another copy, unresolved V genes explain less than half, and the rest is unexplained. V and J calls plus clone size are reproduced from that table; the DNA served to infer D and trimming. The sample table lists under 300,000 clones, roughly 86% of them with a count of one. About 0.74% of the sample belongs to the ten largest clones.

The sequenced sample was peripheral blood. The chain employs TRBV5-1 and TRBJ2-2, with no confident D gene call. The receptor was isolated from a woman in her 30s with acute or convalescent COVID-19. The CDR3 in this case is CASSLFRTGELFF. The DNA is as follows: TGCGCCAGCAGCTTGTTTCGCACCGGGGAGCTGTTTTTT.